The clone carrying this T cell receptor beta chain was seen only once. For every subset, genomic DNA was evenly distributed across several immunoSEQ plates. Profiling relied on immunoSEQ multiplex PCR, and the TCRdb table lists in-frame clones only, not all of them. In the table there are millions of clones, 95% of which are singletons. This sample stems from a study of shared clonotypes between healthy human individuals. The wider study: Donors had three CD4 naive, three CD4 memory, two CD8 naive and one CD8 memory plate apiece.

Negatively enriched CD4+ T cells were divided by CD45RA into naive and memory. In germline, CDR1 is SGHAT, CDR2 FQNNGV. The trim removed 4 bases at V and 7 bases at J, leaving 10 bases unmatched. This CDR3 is 15 amino acids long. This TCR derives from a man between 18 and 35 years old in good health. The rearrangement links TRBV11-2 to TRBJ2-7, with 10 bases fitting TRBD2. Specimen: naive CD4+ T cells sorted from blood. The subset denotes: CD45RA+ positively selected. For the CDR3, the DNA is TGTGCCAGCAGCTCCAGAGCGGGGGGGCCAGTTGAGCAGTACTTC. It translates to CASSSRAGGPVEQYF.